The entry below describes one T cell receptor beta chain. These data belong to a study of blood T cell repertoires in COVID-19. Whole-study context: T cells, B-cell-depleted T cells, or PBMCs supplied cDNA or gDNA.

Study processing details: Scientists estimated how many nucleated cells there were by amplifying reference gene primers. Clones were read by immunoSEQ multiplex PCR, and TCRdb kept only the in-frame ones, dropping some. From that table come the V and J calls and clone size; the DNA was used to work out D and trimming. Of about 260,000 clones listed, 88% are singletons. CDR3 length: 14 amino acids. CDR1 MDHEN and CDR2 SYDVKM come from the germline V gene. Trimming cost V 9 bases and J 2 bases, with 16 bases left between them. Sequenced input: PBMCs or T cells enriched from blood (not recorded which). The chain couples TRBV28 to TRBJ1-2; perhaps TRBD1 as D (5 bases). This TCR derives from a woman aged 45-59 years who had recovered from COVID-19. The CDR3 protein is CASIQGPKNYGYTF. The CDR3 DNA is TGTGCCAGTATCCAGGGTCCAAAAAACTATGGCTACACCTTC.